This passage covers 32 T cell receptor beta chains from one sample sequenced in a study of cytomegalovirus exposure and HLA in healthy donors (dated by TCRdb to 2016 to 2017). Libraries were constructed by the immunoSEQ multiplex PCR assay. For the multiplex PCR, a mixture combining 60 forward primers for TCR Vbeta segments and 13 reverse primers for TCR Jbeta segments was used. In its TCRdb copy, this immuneACCESS table keeps in-frame sequences only and misses some clones. Where compared with another copy, unresolved V genes explain less than half of these, and the others have no known cause. The sample yields 85,000 to 130,000 clones; almost 80% were counted once. In total, the top ten clones hold 5.8% of the sample. Sequencing was performed on PBMCs. The receptors come from a man aged 60-69 years in good health and CMV-seropositive.

This chain connects TRBV5-6 to TRBJ1-4; TRBD1 aligns across 7 bases. The CDR3 length is 14 residues. CDR1 SGHDT and CDR2 YYEEEE come from the germline V gene. With V trimmed by 0 bases and J by 7 bases, 3 bases remained unmatched. CDR3 sequence (DNA): TGTGCCAGCAGCTTGGCAGGGGGAGGTGAAAAACTGTTTTTT. Its protein product is CASSLAGGGEKLFF.

The chain recombines TRBV19 with TRBJ1-2; tentatively, D is TRBD1 (6 bases). CDR3 length: 15 amino acids. Germline values: CDR1 LNHDA, CDR2 SQIVND (reference sequence). Trimming took 5 bases from V and 6 from J, leaving 19 bases between them. CDR3 bases: TGTGCCAGTAGTCTCGATACAGGGCGTTGGGATGGCTACACCTTC. Translated, it gives CASSLDTGRWDGYTF.

In DNA, the CDR3 is TGTGCCAGCAGAGATATCGGGGGGTATCAGCCCCAGCATTTT. This codes for CASRDIGGYQPQHF. V gene TRBV6-1 combines with J gene TRBJ1-5; D might be TRBD1 (5 bases). V was shortened by 6 bases and J by 5 bases, with 14 bases between the two germline ends. In germline, CDR1 is MNHNS, CDR2 SASEGT. The CDR3 contains 14 residues.

This sequence joins TRBV11-3 and TRBJ2-1, with D hard to call. The CDR3 is 13 amino acids. Germline lookup yields CDR1 SGHNT and CDR2 YENEEA. Trimming pared 1 base from V and 5 bases from J, leaving 6 bases between. The CDR3 bases are TGTGCCAGCAGCTTAGGAGTCCACAATGAGCAGTTCTTC. It translates to CASSLGVHNEQFF.

The chain carries TRBV10-3 and TRBJ1-2, with 9 bases that match TRBD1. Germline loops: CDR1 ENHRY, CDR2 SYGVKD. The CDR3 length is 14 residues. Unmatched junction bases numbered 5, after V lost 4 bases and J lost 5 bases. CDR3 region: CAISGWDRDYGYTF. The CDR3 DNA reads TGTGCCATCAGTGGGTGGGACAGGGATTATGGCTACACCTTC.

The rearrangement links TRBV5-8 to TRBJ2-3; 9 bases align to TRBD2. Germline V gene data show CDR1 as SGHTS and CDR2 as YDEGEE. CDR3 size: 15 residues. V was pared by 1 base and J by 6 bases, with 6 bases of the junction left unmatched. The CDR3 DNA reads as TGTGCCAGCAGCTTGCCTCTAGCGGGGTGGGATACGCAGTATTTT. This encodes CASSLPLAGWDTQYF.

V is TRBV19 and J is TRBJ2-2; TRBD1 matches at 7 bases. Losses at the gene ends were 7 bases for V and 3 bases for J; bases not matched to a gene: 8. The V gene's germline CDR1 is LNHDA and CDR2 SQIVND (reference sequence). This CDR3 has 15 residues. DNA for the CDR3: TGTGCCAGTATGGGGACAGTTTCTCACACCGGGGAGCTGTTTTTT. Amino acid sequence: CASMGTVSHTGELFF.

This chain connects TRBV7-6 to TRBJ2-5, with unresolved D. The CDR3 loop spans 13 amino acids. Trimming removed 2 bases at V and 2 bases at J, with 6 bases between. In germline, CDR1 is SGHVS, CDR2 FNYEAQ. DNA of the CDR3: TGTGCCAGCAGCTTACTGTTGCAAGAGACCCAGTACTTC. This codes for CASSLLLQETQYF.

The CDR3 DNA sequence: TGTGCCAGCAGTTACTCACAGGGGGCGAGCGAGCAGTACTTC. This gives the protein CASSYSQGASEQYF. J is TRBJ2-7 and V is TRBV6-6, with 9 bases identical to TRBD1. The CDR3 consists of 14 residues. The germline V gene has CDR1 MNHNY and CDR2 SVGAGI (reference sequence). Losses at the gene ends were 0 bases for V and 6 bases for J; bases not matched to a gene: 3.

In the case of this clone: The junction differs from germline at one of its ends, possibly a read error. The chain links TRBV7-9 to TRBJ1-4; D is unclear. This CDR3 has 15 amino acids. Germline V gene lookup returns CDR1 SEHNR and CDR2 FQNEAQ (reference sequence). The CDR3 nucleotides are TGTTCCAGCAGCGCGGGCCAAGCAACTAATGAAAAACTGTTTTTT. Amino acid sequence: CSSSAGQATNEKLFF.

The rearrangement links TRBV27 to TRBJ2-5; no clear D. This CDR3 is 12 amino acids long. Trimming cost V 6 bases and J 7 bases, with 12 bases left between them. Germline CDR1 reads MNHEY; CDR2 reads SMNVEV (reference sequence). The CDR3 nucleotides read TGTGCCAGCAGACAAATAGCCGGGACCCAGTACTTC. Protein product: CASRQIAGTQYF.

The table lists this clone with a count of one. J is TRBJ2-3 and V is TRBV7-2; D may be TRBD2 (6 bases). The V gene's germline CDR1 is SGHTA and CDR2 FQGNSA. CDR3 length equals 17 residues. Trimming took 6 bases from V and 2 from J, leaving 21 bases between them. In DNA form, the CDR3 reads TGTGCCAGCAGTTCCCCCGCGGGGCCTCAGACCACAGATACGCAGTATTTT. Its protein is CASSSPAGPQTTDTQYF.

The chain couples TRBV5-1 to TRBJ2-7, with 8 bases aligning to TRBD1. The trim removed 4 bases at V and 3 bases at J, leaving 6 bases unmatched. The CDR3 covers 14 residues. In germline, CDR1 is SGHRS, CDR2 YFSETQ. The CDR3, as DNA: TGCGCCAGCAGCAACCGGGACAGGCTCTACGAGCAGTACTTC. This sequence encodes CASSNRDRLYEQYF. Filled out from reference TRBV5-1 and TRBJ2-7, the complete variable domain reads KAGVTQTPRYLIKTRGQQVTLSCSPISGHRSVSWYQQTPGQGLQFLFEYFSETQRNKGNFPGRFSGRQFSNSRSEMNVSTLELGDSALYLCASSNRDRLYEQYFGPGTRLTVT.

This rearrangement joins TRBV25-1 to TRBJ2-5; TRBD1 agrees at 10 bases. The J call may be in error: the DNA end matches TRBJ2-7 better. This CDR3 is 14 amino acids long. The V gene's germline CDR1 is MGHDK and CDR2 SYGVNS. The CDR3 nucleotides are TGTGCCAGCAGTGATTGGGACAGGGGCTACGAGCAGTACTTC. Its translation is CASSDWDRGYEQYF.

The V gene is TRBV30, the J gene TRBJ1-3; unclear D gene. V dropped 5 bases and J dropped 2 bases, with 4 bases sitting between them. Germline V gene lookup returns CDR1 GTSNPN and CDR2 SVGIG (reference sequence). CDR3 length equals 11 residues. The CDR3 sequence is CAWAAGNTIYF. In DNA, the CDR3 is TGTGCCTGGGCGGCTGGAAACACCATATATTTT.

This chain joins TRBV29-1 and TRBJ2-7, with TRBD1 matching over 7 bases. The J segment lost 6 bases and the V segment lost 7 bases, leaving 9 bases of the junction unmatched. Looked up from germline, CDR1 is SQVTM and CDR2 is ANQGSEA. CDR3 length equals 12 residues. CDR3 residues: CSARQGGGEQYF. DNA of the CDR3: TGCAGCGCCCGACAGGGTGGGGGCGAGCAGTACTTC.

V and J are TRBV7-2 and TRBJ2-1, with D possibly matching TRBD2 (5 bases). Germline CDR1 reads SGHTA; CDR2 reads FQGNSA. The CDR3 covers 11 residues. The V and J ends lost 2 bases and 12 bases respectively, with 8 bases between them. The CDR3 DNA reads as TGTGCCAGCAGCTTACGGGCGGGGCAGTTCTTC. Its protein product is CASSLRAGQFF.

This clone appeared a few times. In DNA, the CDR3 is TGCGCCAGCAGCTTGGAAGGGGCGAGGAATCAGCCCCAGCATTTT. It is translated as CASSLEGARNQPQHF. The rearrangement joins TRBV5-1 to TRBJ1-5; a possible D gene is TRBD1 (5 bases). Trimming cost V 0 bases and J 4 bases, with 11 bases left between them. The CDR3 runs to 15 residues. Germline values: CDR1 SGHRS, CDR2 YFSETQ.

The genes are TRBV12-5 and TRBJ1-2; D is uncertain. The CDR3 covers 14 residues. V was cut by 1 base and J by 1 base, with 7 bases left in between. Germline-derived CDR1 and CDR2 are LGHNT and FRNRAP. The CDR3 protein is CASGLDKINYGYTF. Here the CDR3 DNA reads TGTGCTAGTGGTTTGGACAAGATTAACTATGGCTACACCTTC.

The J gene is TRBJ2-6, the V gene TRBV9, with TRBD2 matching 7 bases. Germline-derived CDR1 and CDR2 are SGDLS and YYNGEE. Trimming cost V 4 bases and J 0 bases; bases outside gene matches: 13. CDR3 length: 19 amino acids. The CDR3 DNA sequence: TGTGCCAGCAGCTTCCGGGACTGGGGGGGGGACTCTGGGGCCAACGTCCTGACTTTC. It is translated as CASSFRDWGGDSGANVLTF.

The chain carries TRBV5-1 and TRBJ1-4; D might be TRBD1 (6 bases). Germline V CDR1 and CDR2: SGHRS, YFSETQ. V shed 0 bases and J shed 7 bases, with 10 bases lying between them. This CDR3 has 14 amino acids. The CDR3 DNA is TGCGCCAGCAGCTTGGGTAGGGGGAGTGAAAAACTGTTTTTT. Translation gives CASSLGRGSEKLFF.

The chain carries TRBV19 and TRBJ1-1; 7 bases map to TRBD1. The CDR3 extends over 15 amino acids. After removal of 4 bases from V and 0 bases from J, the junction contained 5 bases not matched to a gene. CDR1 is LNHDA and CDR2 is SQIVND in the germline V gene (reference sequence). The CDR3 nucleotides read TGTGCCAGTAGTAGAAGACAGGGTATGAACACTGAAGCTTTCTTT. Translation gives CASSRRQGMNTEAFF.

The V gene is TRBV6-5, the J gene TRBJ2-7; 9 bases match TRBD1. CDR3 length equals 15 residues. V lost 0 bases and J lost 3; bases outside the gene matches: 3. Germline V gene lookup returns CDR1 MNHEY and CDR2 SVGAGI. CDR3 in amino acids: CASSYSEDRGYEQYF. CDR3 sequence (DNA): TGTGCCAGCAGTTACTCCGAGGACAGGGGCTACGAGCAGTACTTC.

The rearrangement uses TRBV27 and TRBJ2-7, with a possible D match to TRBD1 (5 bases). This CDR3 has 13 residues. V lost 5 bases and J 4 bases, leaving 12 bases between the germline ends. Germline CDR1 reads MNHEY; CDR2 reads SMNVEV (reference sequence). CDR3 coding DNA: TGTGCCAGCAGTCCCTCAGACAGTTACGAGCAGTACTTC. Translated, it gives CASSPSDSYEQYF.

J is TRBJ1-1 and V is TRBV19; a weak D match, TRBD1 (5 bases). The CDR3 loop spans 14 amino acids. Trimming took off 3 bases at V and 4 bases at J, with 12 bases between the two ends. The germline gives CDR1 LNHDA, CDR2 SQIVND (reference sequence). The CDR3 loop reads CASSIGQGSTEAFF. The CDR3 DNA reads TGTGCCAGTAGTATCGGTCAGGGTAGCACTGAAGCTTTCTTT.

The CDR3 loop reads CAIKPVRGGDTYEQYF. The CDR3 bases are TGTGCCATCAAGCCCGTTAGGGGAGGGGACACCTACGAGCAGTACTTC. The rearrangement uses TRBV10-3 and TRBJ2-7, with D possibly TRBD2 on 7 matching bases. This CDR3 is built from 16 residues. The germline V gene has CDR1 ENHRY and CDR2 SYGVKD. V was clipped by 7 bases and J by 2 bases, with 21 bases between them.

The DNA for the CDR3 is TGTGCTAGTGGCTTAGGGGTGGCCGCCGGGGGCTACACCTTC. Its translation: CASGLGVAAGGYTF. The rearrangement links TRBV12-5 to TRBJ1-2; possible D gene TRBD1, 5 bases. The germline CDR1 and CDR2 sequences are LGHNT and FRNRAP. The CDR3 loop spans 14 amino acids. Trimming stripped 6 bases from V and 8 bases from J, with 19 bases between.

This clone was counted a few times. The CDR3 protein is CASSWGQLNTEAFF. The CDR3 DNA is TGTGCCAGCAGCTGGGGACAGTTGAACACTGAAGCTTTCTTT. The V and J genes are TRBV5-5 and TRBJ1-1, with 7 positions matching TRBD1. CDR3 length: 14 amino acids. Germline V gene sequence: CDR1 SGHKS, CDR2 YYEKEE (reference sequence). Losses at the gene ends were 3 bases for V and 0 bases for J; bases not matched to a gene: 2.

The chain has TRBV11-3 and TRBJ2-1; perhaps TRBD2 as D (5 bases). Per germline, CDR1 SGHNT and CDR2 YENEEA. V was pared by 4 bases and J by 10 bases, with 14 bases between. This CDR3 comprises 13 residues. The CDR3 protein is CASSYEGLPEQFF. CDR3 DNA: TGTGCCAGCAGCTATGAAGGACTTCCCGAGCAGTTCTTC.

The chain has TRBV11-3 and TRBJ2-7, with unresolved D. Trimming cost V 1 base and J 4 bases, with 8 bases left between them. The germline gives CDR1 SGHNT, CDR2 YENEEA. The CDR3 totals 13 residues. As DNA, the CDR3 is TGTGCCAGCAGCTTAGGCGAGGAATACGAGCAGTACTTC. This translates into CASSLGEEYEQYF.

The chain is built from TRBV6-1 and TRBJ2-7; the D gene is possibly TRBD2 (6 bases). Trimming left V 1 base short and J 2 bases short, with 9 bases between. In germline, CDR1 is MNHNS, CDR2 SASEGT. The CDR3 runs to 14 residues. CDR3 in DNA: TGTGCCAGCAGTGAAGGAGGAGGGCCCTACGAGCAGTACTTC. This translates into CASSEGGGPYEQYF.

The V call is TRBV19, the J call TRBJ1-6; TRBD1 matches 8 bases. The V gene end was trimmed by 3 bases and the J gene end by 7 bases; junction bases not matched to a gene: 8. The CDR3 extends over 16 amino acids. Germline-derived CDR1 and CDR2 are LNHDA and SQIVND (reference sequence). This chain's CDR3 is CASSIPDRGLNSPLHF. The CDR3 DNA is TGTGCCAGTAGTATCCCCGACAGGGGTCTCAATTCACCCCTCCACTTT. Together with reference TRBV19 and TRBJ1-6, the CDR3 gives the full variable domain: DGGITQSPKYLFRKEGQNVTLSCEQNLNHDAMYWYRQDPGQGLRLIYYSQIVNDFQKGDIAEGYSVSREKKESFPLTVTSAQKNPTAFYLCASSIPDRGLNSPLHFGNGTRLTVT.